This TCR beta chain was found in a study of T cells after yellow fever vaccination. Notes on the study in general: Detected again after the booster were most primary-vaccination clones, at 96% CD4 and about 90% CD8.

This CDR3 has 14 amino acids. Germline assignment: CDR1 SGHTA and CDR2 FQGNSA. V lost 5 bases and J 1 base, leaving 11 bases between the germline ends. This clonotype showed up just a few times. What it binds is not known. TCRdb processed the 5' RACE reads anew with MiXCR; each CDR3 protein has one entry. The sample includes some 300,000 distinct CDR3 sequences, about 10% of them seen just once. The sequence was collected from a man aged 18 to 29 who received the YFV17D yellow fever vaccine. The material was CD4+ T cells sorted from PBMCs, obtained 5 days after the yellow fever booster vaccination. The genes are TRBV7-2 and TRBJ1-1; D is unclear. CDR3 nucleotides: TGTGCCAGCAGCCCAGATCCTAAGAACACTGAAGCTTTCTTT. Amino acids: CASSPDPKNTEAFF.